These 3 T cell receptor beta chains share one sample of origin, sequenced in a study of graft-versus-host responses after intestinal transplantation. Their target antigens are unknown. Sequencing was performed with immunoSEQ multiplex PCR; in TCRdb, only in-frame clones are kept and a portion is missing. The sample yields tens of thousands of clones, approximately 84% seen once. Sequencing used unstimulated CD4+ T cells sorted from spleen or lymph node cells, obtained before transplant. The receptors shown here come from a human donor who was the organ donor for an intestinal transplant.

The rearrangement joins TRBV5-1 to TRBJ1-1, with D maybe TRBD1 (6 bases). There are 15 residues in the CDR3. Germline values: CDR1 SGHRS, CDR2 YFSETQ. Trimming removed 0 bases at V and 0 bases at J, with 9 bases between. The CDR3 loop reads CASSLDRVLNTEAFF. The CDR3 DNA reads TGCGCCAGCAGCTTGGACAGGGTACTGAACACTGAAGCTTTCTTT.

Points on this clone: One junction end does not reproduce the germline sequence, and a read error may be involved. The V and J genes are TRBV5-8 and TRBJ2-1; 8 nucleotides match TRBD2. The CDR3 length is 12 residues. The germline gives CDR1 SGHTS, CDR2 YDEGEE. CDR3 coding DNA: TGTGCCGGCAGCGGGGGATACAATGAGCAGTTCTTC. Encoded protein: CAGSGGYNEQFF.

V gene TRBV30 combines with J gene TRBJ2-7; TRBD2 matches 9 bases. The germline gives CDR1 GTSNPN, CDR2 SVGIG (reference sequence). V lost 1 base, J lost 3 bases, and 7 bases stayed unmatched. This CDR3 has 15 amino acids. CDR3 bases: TGTGCCTGGAGTGGATCTAGCGGGACTTACTACGAGCAGTACTTC. Translation: CAWSGSSGTYYEQYF.